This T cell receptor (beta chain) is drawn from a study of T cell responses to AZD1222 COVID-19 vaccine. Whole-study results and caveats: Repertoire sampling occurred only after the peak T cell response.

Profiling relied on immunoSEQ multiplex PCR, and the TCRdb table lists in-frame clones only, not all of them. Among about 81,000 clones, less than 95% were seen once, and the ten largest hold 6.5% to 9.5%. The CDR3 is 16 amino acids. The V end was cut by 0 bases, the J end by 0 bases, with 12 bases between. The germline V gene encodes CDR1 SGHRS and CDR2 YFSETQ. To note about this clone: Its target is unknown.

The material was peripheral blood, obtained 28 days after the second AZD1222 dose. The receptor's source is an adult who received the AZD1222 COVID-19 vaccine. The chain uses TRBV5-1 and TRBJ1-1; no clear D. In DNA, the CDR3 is TGCGCCAGCAGCTTGGCCCCGACCCGGATGAACACTGAAGCTTTCTTT. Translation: CASSLAPTRMNTEAFF.